The next 30 T cell receptor beta chains were all read from a single sample in a study of T cell responses to AZD1222 COVID-19 vaccine (dated by TCRdb to the early 2020s). The time point tag for this specimen amounts to: baseline before first vaccination. The library was generated by the immunoSEQ multiplex PCR assay. Held by TCRdb, this immuneACCESS table contains in-frame sequences only and omits some clones. Under half of the omission traces to an unresolved V gene where checked; the cause of the rest is unknown. For this sample the table gives over 100,000 clones, of which approximately 90% were detected only once. 4.5% to 5.5% of the sample is held by the ten biggest clonotypes. Here the sequenced sample was peripheral blood, taken on day 0 of AZD1222 vaccination. The receptors shown here come from an adult in good health.

This chain uses TRBV29-1 with TRBJ1-2; D is unclear. The CDR3 loop spans 15 amino acids. V was pared by 6 bases and J by 3 bases, with 20 bases between. The germline gives CDR1 SQVTM, CDR2 ANQGSEA. CDR3 residues: CSVNSLASWDYGYTF. CDR3 coding DNA: TGCAGCGTGAACAGCCTTGCCTCATGGGACTATGGCTACACCTTC.

The gene calls are TRBV9 and TRBJ2-7, with D perhaps TRBD2 (5 bases). This CDR3 is built from 16 residues. Trimming removed 4 bases from V and 3 bases from J, with 20 bases in between. The germline V gene has CDR1 SGDLS and CDR2 YYNGEE. CDR3 DNA sequence: TGTGCCAGCAGCACTTGGACTCAATTTTTTATCTACGAGCAGTACTTC. Protein sequence: CASSTWTQFFIYEQYF. The full variable domain, completed using reference TRBV9 and TRBJ2-7, is DSGVTQTPKHLITATGQRVTLRCSPRSGDLSVYWYQQSLDQGLQFLIQYYNGEERAKGNILERFSAQQFPDLHSELNLSSLELGDSALYFCASSTWTQFFIYEQYFGPGTRLTVT.

The CDR3 protein is CASSSSRPSGGTDTQYF. DNA of the CDR3: TGTGCCAGCAGCTCGAGTCGGCCCAGCGGGGGCACAGATACGCAGTATTTT. This chain connects TRBV11-2 to TRBJ2-3; 7 positions agree with TRBD2. Germline CDR1 reads SGHAT; CDR2 reads FQNNGV. Losses at the gene ends were 4 bases for V and 1 base for J; bases not matched to a gene: 11. This CDR3 spans 17 amino acids.

The CDR3, as DNA: TGTGCCAGCAGCTTGCTGGCGGGAGAGGATACGCAGTATTTT. Translated, it gives CASSLLAGEDTQYF. The chain uses TRBV5-5 and TRBJ2-3; 7 nucleotides align to TRBD2. The CDR3 is made up of 14 amino acids. In germline, CDR1 is SGHKS, CDR2 YYEKEE (reference sequence). The V gene end was trimmed by 1 base and the J gene end by 6 bases; junction bases not matched to a gene: 5.

This clone was seen only a few times. V gene TRBV6-5 combines with J gene TRBJ1-6; 7 nucleotides line up with TRBD1. The CDR3 sequence is 13 residues long. The V and J ends lost 6 bases and 7 bases, in that order; junction bases with no gene match: 3. Germline assignment: CDR1 MNHEY and CDR2 SVGAGI. CDR3 nucleotide sequence: TGTGCCAGCAGGGGGACAGCGAATTCACCCCTCCACTTT. This codes for CASRGTANSPLHF.

The chain carries TRBV24-1 and TRBJ1-2; D is unresolved. The length of the CDR3 is 16 residues. The V end was cut by 7 bases, the J end by 1 base, with 18 bases between. Germline CDR1 reads KGHDR; CDR2 reads SFDVKD. DNA for the CDR3: TGTGCCACCAGCAACTCTCACGGGGAAGGTAACTATGGCTACACCTTC. Translated, it gives CATSNSHGEGNYGYTF.

CDR3: CASLGGTGELFF. The CDR3 bases are TGTGCCAGCCTGGGGGGGACCGGGGAGCTGTTTTTT. V and J are TRBV25-1 and TRBJ2-2; TRBD2 aligns across 7 bases. The CDR3 is 12 amino acids. Germline CDR1 is MGHDK and CDR2 is SYGVNS. V lost 8 bases and J lost 5; bases outside the gene matches: 2.

This clone has a handful of counts. The chain combines TRBV14 with TRBJ1-5; D may be TRBD1 (6 bases). Germline assignment: CDR1 SGHDN and CDR2 FVKESK. Trimming took 1 base from V and 7 from J, leaving 14 bases between them. The length of the CDR3 is 15 residues. In nucleotides, the CDR3 is TGTGCCAGCAGCCAAGGAGGGGGGCCCCGACAGCCCCAGCATTTT. This encodes CASSQGGGPRQPQHF.

V is TRBV21-1 and J is TRBJ1-3; the DNA was not compared with TRBD1, the D call given in the table. TRBV21-1 is classified as a pseudogene. CDR3 length: 17 amino acids. The CDR3 region is CASSKEGQGIIGNTIYF. DNA for the CDR3: TGTGCCAGCAGCAAAGAGGGACAGGGAATAATTGGAAACACCATATATTTT.

V and J are TRBV6-6 and TRBJ2-3, with 9 bases lining up with TRBD2. Germline values: CDR1 MNHNY, CDR2 SVGAGI (reference sequence). V trimming: 5 bases; J trimming: 3 bases; junction bases outside the gene matches: 12. The CDR3 consists of 17 residues. The CDR3 region is CASSPNVASGVTDTQYF. In nucleotides, the CDR3 is TGTGCCAGCAGTCCTAACGTGGCTAGCGGGGTAACAGATACGCAGTATTTT.

This rearrangement joins TRBV9 to TRBJ2-5; a weak D match, TRBD1 (6 bases). From germline, CDR1 is SGDLS and CDR2 YYNGEE. V lost 0 bases and J 0 bases, leaving 9 bases between the germline ends. This CDR3 is built from 15 residues. Here the CDR3 reads CASSVGTAHQETQYF. The CDR3 DNA reads as TGTGCCAGCAGCGTAGGGACAGCACACCAAGAGACCCAGTACTTC.

CDR3 residues: CAWGTLRGKETQYF. In nucleotides, the CDR3 is TGTGCCTGGGGTACCCTTCGGGGTAAAGAGACCCAGTACTTC. V usage is TRBV30 and J usage is TRBJ2-5, with D tentatively TRBD2 (5 bases). This CDR3 is 14 amino acids long. The V gene's germline CDR1 is GTSNPN and CDR2 SVGIG (reference sequence). V was pared by 5 bases and J by 3 bases, with 16 bases between. The full variable domain, rest sourced from reference TRBV30 and TRBJ2-5, is SQTIHQWPATLVQPVGSPLSLECTVEGTSNPNLYWYRQAAGRGLQLLFYSVGIGQISSEVPQNLSASRPQDRQFILSSKKLLLSDSGFYLCAWGTLRGKETQYFGPGTRLLVL.

The V and J genes are TRBV19 and TRBJ1-1, with TRBD1 matching over 8 bases. Germline V gene sequence: CDR1 LNHDA, CDR2 SQIVND (reference sequence). The V gene end was trimmed by 3 bases and the J gene end by 5 bases; junction bases not matched to a gene: 8. This CDR3 is built from 15 residues. CDR3 loop: CASSMGAGGATEAFF. The CDR3 DNA sequence: TGTGCCAGTAGTATGGGGGCAGGGGGCGCAACTGAAGCTTTCTTT.

This clone appeared a few times. CDR3 DNA: TGTGCCAGCAGCCCCCCTAGAAGGGACTCTGGAAACACCATATATTTT. Residues: CASSPPRRDSGNTIYF. The chain combines TRBV5-6 with TRBJ1-3; D is unclear. Germline V gene data show CDR1 as SGHDT and CDR2 as YYEEEE. This CDR3 has 16 residues. V lost 4 bases and J 0 bases, leaving 14 bases between the germline ends.

This clone was detected only once. V gene TRBV6-5 combines with J gene TRBJ1-1; D remains unclear. CDR1 is MNHEY and CDR2 is SVGAGI in the germline V gene. With 0 bases removed from V and 3 bases from J, the gap between germline ends came to 2 bases. CDR3 size: 12 residues. CDR3 nucleotides: TGTGCCAGCAGTTACTCGGACACTGAAGCTTTCTTT. Translation gives CASSYSDTEAFF.

The gene calls are TRBV28 and TRBJ1-4; D is ambiguous. CDR1 is MDHEN and CDR2 is SYDVKM in the germline V gene. CDR3 length equals 15 residues. V dropped 5 bases and J dropped 4 bases, with 14 bases sitting between them. The CDR3 is CASSLPKAHNEKLFF. In nucleotides, the CDR3 is TGTGCCAGCAGTCTCCCCAAAGCGCATAATGAAAAACTGTTTTTT. Looking up the rest from reference TRBV28 and TRBJ1-4 gives the full variable domain: DVKVTQSSRYLVKRTGEKVFLECVQDMDHENMFWYRQDPGLGLRLIYFSYDVKMKEKGDIPEGYSVSREKKERFSLILESASTNQTSMYLCASSLPKAHNEKLFFGSGTQLSVL.

The rearrangement links TRBV3-1 (or the pseudogene TRBV3-2) to TRBJ2-6, with a possible D match to TRBD1 (6 bases). The V end lost 1 base, the J end lost 2 bases, and 18 bases lay between the germline ends. This CDR3 has 19 residues. The germline V gene has CDR1 LGHDT and CDR2 YNNKEL (reference sequence). The CDR3 nucleotides are TGTGCCAGCAGCCAAGTTATTGGGGGCGCGGTGGCTGGGGCCAACGTCCTGACTTTC. As protein: CASSQVIGGAVAGANVLTF.

The chain employs TRBV7-3 and TRBJ2-7; D gene unclear. The CDR3 spans 14 residues. Germline V gene lookup returns CDR1 SGHTA and CDR2 FQGTGA. V lost 8 bases, J lost 3 bases, and 17 bases lay in between. For the CDR3, the DNA is TGTGCCAGCGGTTCGGCACTGGGTTACTACGAGCAGTACTTC. It yields the protein CASGSALGYYEQYF. Full variable domain (rest looked up from reference TRBV7-3 and TRBJ2-7): GAGVSQTPSNKVTEKGKYVELRCDPISGHTALYWYRQSLGQGPEFLIYFQGTGAADDSGLPNDRFFAVRPEGSVSTLKIQRTERGDSAVYLCASGSALGYYEQYFGPGTRLTVT.

The chain carries TRBV10-1 and TRBJ2-6, with 8 nucleotides matching TRBD1. This CDR3 region has 15 residues. V lost 4 bases and J lost 2; bases outside the gene matches: 1. Germline values: CDR1 WNHNN, CDR2 SYGVQD (reference sequence). The CDR3 reads CASSATGAGANVLTF. The CDR3 nucleotides are TGCGCCAGCAGTGCGACAGGGGCTGGGGCCAACGTCCTGACTTTC.

The J gene is TRBJ1-1, the V gene TRBV30; D is uncertain. Germline values: CDR1 GTSNPN, CDR2 SVGIG (reference sequence). Trimming stripped 5 bases from V and 8 bases from J, with 15 bases between. The CDR3 has 12 residues. The CDR3 nucleotides read TGTGCCTGGGAACGCACGGAGACCGAAGCTTTCTTT. It yields the protein CAWERTETEAFF.

The gene calls are TRBV13 and TRBJ2-7, with D possibly being TRBD2 (6 bases). The CDR3 is made up of 13 amino acids. From germline, CDR1 is PRHDT and CDR2 FYEKMQ (reference sequence). V dropped 0 bases and J dropped 6 bases, with 9 bases sitting between them. For the CDR3, the DNA is TGTGCCAGCAGCTTAGGGGGACTGGGCGAGCAGTACTTC. Translating gives CASSLGGLGEQYF.

The chain is built from TRBV27 and TRBJ1-1, with 7 bases identical to TRBD1. The CDR3 is 13 residues long. Germline V gene data show CDR1 as MNHEY and CDR2 as SMNVEV (reference sequence). V lost 3 bases and J lost 6; bases outside the gene matches: 4. As DNA, the CDR3 is TGTGCCAGCAGTTTGGGAGACAGGGCTGAAGCTTTCTTT. Its translation is CASSLGDRAEAFF.

This chain links TRBV7-9 with TRBJ2-5; 7 bases agree with TRBD2. From germline, CDR1 is SEHNR and CDR2 FQNEAQ (reference sequence). V trimming: 5 bases; J trimming: 7 bases; junction bases outside the gene matches: 13. The CDR3 extends over 15 amino acids. The CDR3 DNA sequence: TGTGCCAGCAGCAAAGGGACTACCGATCACGCGACCCAGTACTTC. Its translation: CASSKGTTDHATQYF.

The chain employs TRBV5-5 and TRBJ1-6, with D unclear. Trimming took off 0 bases at V and 2 bases at J, with 3 bases between the two ends. This CDR3 spans 14 amino acids. Germline CDR1 SGHKS, CDR2 YYEKEE (reference sequence). The CDR3 here is CASSLETYNSPLHF. In DNA, the CDR3 is TGTGCCAGCAGCTTGGAGACCTATAATTCACCCCTCCACTTT.

The chain recombines TRBV6-6 with TRBJ1-5; TRBD1 is a possible D gene (6 bases). Germline CDR1 is MNHNY and CDR2 is SVGAGI (reference sequence). V lost 6 bases, J lost 5 bases, and 11 bases lay in between. The CDR3 is made up of 13 amino acids. The CDR3 reads CASSRRQDQPQHF. In nucleotides, the CDR3 is TGTGCCAGCAGCCGAAGACAGGATCAGCCCCAGCATTTT.

The V call is TRBV5-4, the J call TRBJ2-2, with 11 bases aligning to TRBD1. The CDR3 covers 16 residues. Germline V gene lookup returns CDR1 SGHNT and CDR2 YYREEE (reference sequence). Unmatched junction bases numbered 4, after V lost 0 bases and J lost 6 bases. The CDR3 reads CASSLARTGGAGELFF. The CDR3 DNA follows: TGTGCCAGCAGCTTGGCACGGACAGGGGGCGCCGGGGAGCTGTTTTTT.

V and J are TRBV7-9 and TRBJ2-1, with 10 nucleotides matching TRBD2. This CDR3 contains 17 residues. V lost 5 bases, J lost 4 bases, and 11 bases stayed unmatched. CDR1 and CDR2 from the germline V gene are SEHNR and FQNEAQ (reference sequence). CDR3 nucleotide sequence: TGTGCCAGCAGCCCGTTGGCCACTAGCGGGGATTACAATGAGCAGTTCTTC. Protein sequence: CASSPLATSGDYNEQFF.

This chain links TRBV29-1 with TRBJ2-2; D tentatively reads TRBD1 or TRBD2 (6 bases each). Germline assignment: CDR1 SQVTM and CDR2 ANQGSEA. This CDR3 has 13 residues. Trimming shortened V by 7 bases and J by 2 bases, and 11 bases separated the two germline ends. The CDR3 sequence is CSGGGSNTGELFF. Written as DNA, the CDR3 is TGCAGCGGAGGGGGGAGCAACACCGGGGAGCTGTTTTTT.

This chain uses TRBV27 with TRBJ2-2, with 9 bases that match TRBD1. The CDR3 is made up of 17 amino acids. The germline V gene encodes CDR1 MNHEY and CDR2 SMNVEV (reference sequence). Germline trimming cut 4 bases from V and 6 bases from J; bases unmatched to any gene: 12. For the CDR3, the DNA is TGTGCCAGCAGTTCCCAGGACAGGGGCCCATACCCCGGGGAGCTGTTTTTT. As protein: CASSSQDRGPYPGELFF.

V usage is TRBV27 and J usage is TRBJ1-2; no definite D call. The V end was cut by 4 bases, the J end by 4 bases, with 13 bases between. The CDR3 is 14 residues long. CDR1 is MNHEY, CDR2 SMNVEV, per germline (reference sequence). This CDR3 is CASSSESGSYGYTF. In nucleotides, the CDR3 is TGTGCCAGCAGTTCCGAGTCGGGGAGCTATGGCTACACCTTC.